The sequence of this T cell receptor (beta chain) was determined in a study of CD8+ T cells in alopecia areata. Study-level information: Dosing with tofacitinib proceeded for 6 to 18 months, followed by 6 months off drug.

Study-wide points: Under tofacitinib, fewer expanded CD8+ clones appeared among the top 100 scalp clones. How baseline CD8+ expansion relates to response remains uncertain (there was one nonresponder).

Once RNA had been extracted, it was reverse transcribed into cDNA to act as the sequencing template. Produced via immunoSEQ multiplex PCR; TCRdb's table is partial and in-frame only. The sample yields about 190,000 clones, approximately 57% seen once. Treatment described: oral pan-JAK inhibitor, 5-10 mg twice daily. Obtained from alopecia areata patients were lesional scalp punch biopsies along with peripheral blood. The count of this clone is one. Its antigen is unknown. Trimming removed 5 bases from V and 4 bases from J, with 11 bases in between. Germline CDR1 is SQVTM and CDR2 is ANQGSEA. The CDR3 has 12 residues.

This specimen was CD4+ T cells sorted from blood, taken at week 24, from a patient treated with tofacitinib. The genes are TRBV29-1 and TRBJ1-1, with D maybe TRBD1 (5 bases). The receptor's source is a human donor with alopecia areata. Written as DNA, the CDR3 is TGCAGCGTTTTCTCCGGGGGCACTGAAGCTTTCTTT. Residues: CSVFSGGTEAFF.